This TCR beta chain was recorded in a study of cytomegalovirus exposure and HLA in healthy donors. General study findings and limits: A link between a missense DCLRE1C variant and TCR beta V- and J-gene trimming emerged from a later analysis. A later analysis reported that several of the most significant clusters appeared to be linked to common viral pathogens, among them Epstein-Barr virus.

60 Vbeta and 13 Jbeta primers were used in PCR. Libraries were prepared by immunoSEQ multiplex PCR; TCRdb keeps only in-frame clonotypes and omits some of them. Of just over 95,000 clones listed, approximately 77% are singletons. The ends were cut back, 6 bases at V and 2 bases at J, with 10 bases in the middle. The CDR3 contains 13 residues. Germline V lookup: CDR1 MNHNS, CDR2 SASEGT. Remarks on this clone: What it recognizes is unknown.

Donors likely had unrecorded immune exposures despite being nominally healthy when sampled. The specimen was PBMCs. The TCR was taken from a woman in her 40s in good health and CMV-seronegative. J is TRBJ1-2 and V is TRBV6-1; D is unclear. The chain's CDR3 is CASSQAMNYGYTF. CDR3 coding DNA: TGTGCCAGCAGCCAGGCGATGAACTATGGCTACACCTTC.